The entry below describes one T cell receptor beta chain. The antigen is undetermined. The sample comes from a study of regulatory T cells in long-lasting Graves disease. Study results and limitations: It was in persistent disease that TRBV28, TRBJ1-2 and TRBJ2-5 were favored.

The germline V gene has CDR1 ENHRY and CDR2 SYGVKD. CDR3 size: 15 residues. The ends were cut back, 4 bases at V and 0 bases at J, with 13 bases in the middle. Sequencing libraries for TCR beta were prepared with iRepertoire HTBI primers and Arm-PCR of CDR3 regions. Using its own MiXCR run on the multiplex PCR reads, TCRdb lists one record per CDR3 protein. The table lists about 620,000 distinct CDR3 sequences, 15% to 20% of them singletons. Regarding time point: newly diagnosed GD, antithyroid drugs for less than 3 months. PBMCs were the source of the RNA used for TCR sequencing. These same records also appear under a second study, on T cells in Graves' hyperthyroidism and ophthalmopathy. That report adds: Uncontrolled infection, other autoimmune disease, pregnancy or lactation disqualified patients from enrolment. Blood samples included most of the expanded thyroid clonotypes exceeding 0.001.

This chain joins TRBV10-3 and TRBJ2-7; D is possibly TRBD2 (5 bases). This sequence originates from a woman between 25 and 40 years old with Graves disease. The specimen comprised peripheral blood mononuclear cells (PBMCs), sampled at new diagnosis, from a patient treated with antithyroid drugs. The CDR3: CAISAAGPSSYEQYF. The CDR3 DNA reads TGTGCCATCAGTGCGGCGGGCCCGAGCTCCTACGAGCAGTACTTC.